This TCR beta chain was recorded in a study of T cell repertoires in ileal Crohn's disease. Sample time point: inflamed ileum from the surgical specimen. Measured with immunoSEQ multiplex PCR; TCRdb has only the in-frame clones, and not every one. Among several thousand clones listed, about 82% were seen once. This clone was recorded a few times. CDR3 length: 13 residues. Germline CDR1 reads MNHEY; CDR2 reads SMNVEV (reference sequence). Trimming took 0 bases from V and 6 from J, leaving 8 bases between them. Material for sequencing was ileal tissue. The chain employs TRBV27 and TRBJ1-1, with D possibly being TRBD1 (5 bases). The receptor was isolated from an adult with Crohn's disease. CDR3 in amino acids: CASSLSGVPEAFF. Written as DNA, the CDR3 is TGTGCCAGCAGTTTATCGGGGGTGCCTGAAGCTTTCTTT.